This entry describes one T cell receptor (beta chain). This sample stems from a study of blood T cell repertoires in COVID-19. Study-level background: Acute and convalescent COVID-19 specimens originated in the United States, Italy and Spain.

Trimming took off 5 bases at V and 2 bases at J, with 18 bases between the two ends. The germline CDR1 and CDR2 sequences are MNHNY and SVGAGI (reference sequence). The CDR3 is made up of 16 amino acids. Source study methods: For nucleated cells, counts were estimated from reference gene primer amplification. Clones were sequenced by immunoSEQ multiplex PCR, and TCRdb holds only the in-frame ones, with some missing. Clone size and V and J calls were adopted from that table, with D and trimming inferred from the DNA. This table holds 270,000 or so clones, more than 65% found once. Sequenced material: peripheral blood. The TCR was taken from a woman aged 18-30 years with acute or convalescent COVID-19. The chain recombines TRBV6-6 with TRBJ2-5; the D gene is possibly TRBD1 (6 bases). The CDR3 sequence is CASSPYRAPTQETQYF. The CDR3 region has the DNA TGTGCCAGCAGTCCCTACAGGGCACCCACGCAAGAGACCCAGTACTTC.